This T cell receptor beta chain originates from a study of Ad26.COV2.S vaccination and SARS-CoV-2 variants. Study-wide context: Sample donor was a member of the COV1001 Ad26.COV2.S trial arm. Donor got 5x10^10 or 1x10^11 viral particles of Ad26.COV2.S.

As regards this clone: Its antigen remains unidentified. Other DNA sequences in this specimen translate into the identical CDR3.

Here immunoSEQ multiplex PCR was the method, and the copy in TCRdb shows in-frame clones only, minus some. Counted here are about 420,000 clones, 70% to 90% occurring once; the ten biggest clones make up 3.5% to 4%. Germline-derived CDR1 and CDR2 are SGHRS and YFSETQ. V was pared by 5 bases and J by 1 base, with 3 bases between. There are 11 residues in the CDR3. As for treatment: some 20 received Ad26.COV2.S at low or high dose, single or two shots; 5 received placebo; per-sample allocation not given. Vaccine and placebo recipients were sampled on day 63 after the first injection. Findings of the study overall: Reported post-vaccination CD8+ and CD4+ T cell responses to spike showed substantial breadth. Total T cell responses, in the TCR breadth and depth analyses, may have been underestimated.

Sequenced material: peripheral blood, taken in a trial of Ad26.COV2.S vaccine versus placebo. The chain employs TRBV5-1 and TRBJ2-5; no clear D gene. This receptor was taken from a person aged 18-60 years who received the Ad26.COV2.S COVID-19 vaccine or a placebo. For the CDR3, the DNA is TGCGCCAGCAGTTTCCAAGAGACCCAGTACTTC. Protein product: CASSFQETQYF.